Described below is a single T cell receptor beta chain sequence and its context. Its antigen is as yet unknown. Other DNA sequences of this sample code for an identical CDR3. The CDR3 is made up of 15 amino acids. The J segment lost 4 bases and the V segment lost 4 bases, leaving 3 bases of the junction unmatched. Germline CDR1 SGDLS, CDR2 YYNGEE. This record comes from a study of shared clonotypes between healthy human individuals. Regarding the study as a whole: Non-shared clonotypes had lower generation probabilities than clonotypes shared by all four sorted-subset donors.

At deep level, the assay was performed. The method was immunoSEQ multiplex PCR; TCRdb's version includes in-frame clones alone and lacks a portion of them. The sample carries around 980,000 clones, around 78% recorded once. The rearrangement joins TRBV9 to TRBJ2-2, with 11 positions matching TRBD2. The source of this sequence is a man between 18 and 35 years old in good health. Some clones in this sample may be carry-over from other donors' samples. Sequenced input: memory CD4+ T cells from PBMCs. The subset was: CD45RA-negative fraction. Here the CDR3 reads CASSPGTSGTGELFF. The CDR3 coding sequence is TGTGCCAGCAGCCCCGGGACTAGCGGCACCGGGGAGCTGTTTTTT.